The 13 T cell receptor beta chains presented below share a single source sample, sequenced in a study of shared clonotypes between healthy human individuals (TCRdb year 2020). The library was built by means of the immunoSEQ multiplex PCR assay. TCRdb provides this immuneACCESS table in a form limited to in-frame rearrangements. Some clones are lacking; in checked studies, under half of them reflect an unresolved V gene, and why the rest are absent is not known. Present in this sample are 2 million to 2.5 million clones, more than 80% of which were seen just once. Of the sample, about 0.39% falls within the top ten clones. The sequencing input was naive CD4+ T cells from PBMCs. Read against the paper, the sample's cell subset or site label means: CD45RA+ positively selected. These receptors were obtained from a young man in good health. Some clones in this sample may be carry-over from other donors' samples.

This chain connects TRBV9 to TRBJ2-7, with TRBD1 matching over 9 bases. The CDR3 covers 14 residues. Germline CDR1 and CDR2: SGDLS and YYNGEE. V shed 3 bases and J 2 bases; nucleotides not matched to a gene: 3. The CDR3 DNA sequence: TGTGCCAGCAGCGAAAACAGGGGGCCCTACGAGCAGTACTTC. Translation gives CASSENRGPYEQYF.

The chain employs TRBV4-3 and TRBJ1-2, with TRBD1 matching over 8 bases. Trimming cost V 3 bases and J 8 bases; bases outside gene matches: 8. Per germline, CDR1 LGHNA and CDR2 YSLEER. There are 14 residues in the CDR3. The CDR3 sequence is CASSQGTGGIGYTF. CDR3 nucleotide sequence: TGCGCCAGCAGCCAGGGTACAGGGGGGATAGGCTACACCTTC.

This chain connects TRBV27 to TRBJ2-1; the match to TRBD2 covers 7 bases. V lost 5 bases to trimming and J lost 4 bases; unmatched junction nucleotides: 8. This CDR3 has 15 residues. Germline CDR1 and CDR2: MNHEY and SMNVEV (reference sequence). The CDR3 region is CASSAWASGYNEQFF. CDR3 sequence (DNA): TGTGCCAGCAGTGCCTGGGCTAGCGGATACAATGAGCAGTTCTTC.

This chain links TRBV7-6 with TRBJ2-1; 9 positions agree with TRBD2. J gave up 10 bases and V 4 bases, and 11 bases lay outside the gene matches. CDR1 and CDR2 from the germline V gene are SGHVS and FNYEAQ. This CDR3 has 15 residues. CDR3 loop: CASSSLSGSGVEQFF. The CDR3 DNA reads TGTGCCAGCAGCTCACTTAGCGGGAGCGGAGTAGAGCAGTTCTTC.

V usage is TRBV5-1 and J usage is TRBJ2-5; 10 nucleotides align to TRBD2. Germline loops: CDR1 SGHRS, CDR2 YFSETQ. The CDR3 totals 16 residues. V shed 1 base and J 7 bases; nucleotides not matched to a gene: 10. In nucleotides, the CDR3 is TGCGCCAGCAGCTTGTTAACTAGCGGGGCTTATAGGACCCAGTACTTC. It specifies CASSLLTSGAYRTQYF.

About this clone: This sample also contains other DNA sequences that code for the same CDR3. This chain joins TRBV11-2 and TRBJ2-7, with 7 bases lining up with TRBD2. The germline V gene has CDR1 SGHAT and CDR2 FQNNGV. The V and J ends lost 5 bases and 0 bases, in that order; junction bases with no gene match: 4. There are 14 residues in the CDR3. As DNA, the CDR3 is TGTGCCAGCAGCCCGACTAGCCCCTCCTACGAGCAGTACTTC. Protein: CASSPTSPSYEQYF. Filled out from reference TRBV11-2 and TRBJ2-7, the complete variable domain reads EAGVAQSPRYKIIEKRQSVAFWCNPISGHATLYWYQQILGQGPKLLIQFQNNGVVDDSQLPKDRFSAERLKGVDSTLKIQPAKLEDSAVYLCASSPTSPSYEQYFGPGTRLTVT.

This chain links TRBV7-8 with TRBJ2-2; 14 bases are a match to TRBD2. With V trimmed by 5 bases and J by 5 bases, 7 bases remained unmatched. Germline V lookup: CDR1 SGHVS, CDR2 FQNEAQ. CDR3 length: 17 residues. CDR3 residues: CASSRTSGGSGTGELFF. In DNA, the CDR3 is TGTGCCAGCAGCAGGACTAGCGGGGGGAGTGGAACCGGGGAGCTGTTTTTT.

The V call is TRBV28, the J call TRBJ2-1; TRBD2 matches 8 bases. The length of the CDR3 is 15 residues. The germline V gene has CDR1 MDHEN and CDR2 SYDVKM. V dropped 3 bases and J dropped 5; count of bases not matched to a gene: 6. CDR3 in amino acids: CASSFIQRGNNEQFF. DNA for the CDR3: TGTGCCAGCAGTTTTATCCAGCGGGGGAACAATGAGCAGTTCTTC.

This chain joins TRBV9 and TRBJ2-1; 9 nucleotides align to TRBD2. J lost 4 bases, V lost 0 bases, and 11 bases had no gene match. Germline V CDR1 and CDR2: SGDLS, YYNGEE. CDR3 length: 18 residues. CDR3 DNA sequence: TGTGCCAGCAGCGTAGCTACTGTCGGTGCGGGGGGGTACAATGAGCAGTTCTTC. Protein product: CASSVATVGAGGYNEQFF.

This clone was recorded once. The V gene is TRBV7-9, the J gene TRBJ2-3; 8 nucleotides agree with TRBD1. Losses at the gene ends were 6 bases for V and 4 bases for J; bases not matched to a gene: 9. This CDR3 has 15 amino acids. The V gene's germline CDR1 is SEHNR and CDR2 FQNEAQ (reference sequence). The CDR3 bases are TGTGCCAGCAGAGAACCTCAGGGGGCCCCAGATACGCAGTATTTT. Its translation is CASREPQGAPDTQYF.

The V and J genes are TRBV4-1 and TRBJ1-5; maybe TRBD1 (6 bases). This CDR3 contains 18 residues. The V gene lost 1 base and the J gene lost 2 bases, with 18 bases spanning the gap. Germline V gene lookup returns CDR1 MGHRA and CDR2 YSYEKL. Written as DNA, the CDR3 is TGCGCCAGCAGCCAAGGCTCCCTTGCAGGGGCAGGCAATCAGCCCCAGCATTTT. Its translation: CASSQGSLAGAGNQPQHF.

This clone has just a few counts. The same CDR3 is also encoded by other DNA sequences in this sample. The chain is built from TRBV27 and TRBJ2-7; D assignment may be TRBD1 or TRBD2 (5 bases each). Trimming removed 3 bases at V and 0 bases at J, with 6 bases between. The CDR3 covers 13 residues. From germline, CDR1 is MNHEY and CDR2 SMNVEV (reference sequence). CDR3: CASSFGASYEQYF. Here the CDR3 DNA reads TGTGCCAGCAGTTTCGGGGCCTCCTACGAGCAGTACTTC.

The V gene is TRBV30, the J gene TRBJ2-5; 11 positions match TRBD2. CDR1 is GTSNPN, CDR2 SVGIG, per germline (reference sequence). CDR3 size: 14 residues. Germline trimming cut 6 bases from V and 5 bases from J; bases unmatched to any gene: 8. As DNA, the CDR3 is TGTGCCTGCCCCGGGACTAGCGGTCCGGAGACCCAGTACTTC. Translation gives CACPGTSGPETQYF.